This note documents a single T cell receptor (beta chain) sequence. Other DNA sequences in the same sample also yield this CDR3. These data originate in a study of OX40 agonist ivuxolimab in advanced cancers. Study background: Every 2 weeks, patients got intravenous ivuxolimab at one of six dose levels (0.01-10 mg/kg). Partial responses were achieved by three patients, one with hepatocellular carcinoma and two with cutaneous melanoma.

Profiled with immunoSEQ multiplex PCR; TCRdb holds only in-frame clones, not every one. Of under 75,000 clones listed, about 89% are singletons. Exclusion applied to patients with autoimmune disease history or systemic immunosuppression. With 5 bases clipped from V and 5 bases from J, the junction kept 4 bases outside the gene matches. The CDR3 consists of 13 residues. Germline-derived CDR1 and CDR2 are SGHTA and FQGNSA. Material: CD4+ or CD8+ T cells sorted from blood, obtained in a trial of the OX40 agonist ivuxolimab. This sequence was found in an adult with an advanced solid tumor such as melanoma, head and neck, liver or kidney cancer. V gene TRBV7-2 combines with J gene TRBJ2-5; TRBD1 aligns across 8 bases. For the CDR3, the DNA is TGTGCCAGCAGCCGGACAGGGTGGGAGACCCAGTACTTC. It codes for CASSRTGWETQYF.